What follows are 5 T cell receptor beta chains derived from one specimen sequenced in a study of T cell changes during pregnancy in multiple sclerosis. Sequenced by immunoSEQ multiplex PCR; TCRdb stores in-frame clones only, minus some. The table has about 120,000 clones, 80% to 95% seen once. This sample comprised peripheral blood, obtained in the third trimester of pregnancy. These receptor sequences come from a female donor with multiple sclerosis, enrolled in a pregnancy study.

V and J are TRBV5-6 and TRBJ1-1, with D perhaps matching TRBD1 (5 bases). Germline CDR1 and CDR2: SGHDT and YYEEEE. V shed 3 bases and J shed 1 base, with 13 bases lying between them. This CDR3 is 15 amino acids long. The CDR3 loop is CASSSDGGENTEAFF. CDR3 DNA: TGTGCCAGCAGCTCGGACGGAGGGGAGAACACTGAAGCTTTCTTT.

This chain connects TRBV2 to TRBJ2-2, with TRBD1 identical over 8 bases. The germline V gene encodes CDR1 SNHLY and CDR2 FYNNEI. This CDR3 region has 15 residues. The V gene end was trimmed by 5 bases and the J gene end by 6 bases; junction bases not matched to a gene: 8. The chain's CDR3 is CASSRRQGTAGELFF. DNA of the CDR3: TGTGCCAGCAGTCGTAGACAGGGGACGGCCGGGGAGCTGTTTTTT.

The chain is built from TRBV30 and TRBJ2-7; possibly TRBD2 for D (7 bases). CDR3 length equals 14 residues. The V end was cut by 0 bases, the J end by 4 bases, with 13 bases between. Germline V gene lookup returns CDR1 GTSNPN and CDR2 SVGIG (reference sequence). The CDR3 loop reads CAWSVGGAGYEQYF. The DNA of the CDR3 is TGTGCCTGGAGTGTAGGGGGGGCGGGGTACGAGCAGTACTTC.

This CDR3 is CASSKQGVRTNEKLFF. The DNA of the CDR3 is TGTGCCAGCAGCAAACAGGGCGTTAGGACTAATGAAAAACTGTTTTTT. The rearrangement uses TRBV21-1 and TRBJ1-4; the D call of TRBD1 is as the table states it, not checked on the DNA. TRBV21-1 is a listed pseudogene. The CDR3 extends over 16 amino acids.

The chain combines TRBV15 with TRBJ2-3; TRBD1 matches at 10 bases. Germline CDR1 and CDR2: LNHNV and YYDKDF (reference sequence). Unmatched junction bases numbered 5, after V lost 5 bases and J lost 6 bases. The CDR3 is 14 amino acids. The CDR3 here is CATSRDRGVDTQYF. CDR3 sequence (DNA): TGTGCCACCAGCCGGGACAGGGGCGTCGATACGCAGTATTTT. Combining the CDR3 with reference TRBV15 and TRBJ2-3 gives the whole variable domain DAMVIQNPRYQVTQFGKPVTLSCSQTLNHNVMYWYQQKSSQAPKLLFHYYDKDFNNEADTPDNFQSRRPNTSFCFLDIRSPGLGDTAMYLCATSRDRGVDTQYFGPGTRLTVL.